The T cell receptor (beta chain) described here comes from a study of blood T cells in healthy people across ages. The wider study: Roughly one uniquely barcoded beta molecule per two T cells was captured. Study-level points and caveats: Not knowing donor CMV status may have confounded expanded clonotype changes. It was held that the diversity estimates obtained from one million T cells were underestimates. Higher naive T cell percentage went strongly together with higher TCR beta diversity.

The authors ran a second PCR of about 6 to 11 cycles using a sample-barcoded 5' primer and a J-beta primer mix. Using its own MiXCR run on the 5' RACE reads, TCRdb lists one record per CDR3 protein. The sample yields hundreds of thousands of distinct CDR3 sequences, approximately 52% seen once. Details on this clonotype: The antigen remains unidentified.

Germline lookup yields CDR1 SGHTA and CDR2 FQGNSA. V was cut by 3 bases and J by 4 bases, with 15 bases left in between. This CDR3 contains 15 residues. This receptor was identified in a woman of 80 years or more in good health. The specimen sequenced was blood. The V gene is TRBV7-2, the J gene TRBJ2-5; D possibly matches TRBD1 or TRBD2 (6 bases each). In DNA, the CDR3 is TGTGCCAGCAGCTTTCTAGGGGGGACCGGAGAGACCCAGTACTTC. Protein: CASSFLGGTGETQYF.